Listed below are T cell receptor beta chains from one sample, sequenced in a study of shared clonotypes between healthy human individuals. Sequencing used immunoSEQ multiplex PCR; TCRdb keeps in-frame clones, though not all of them. The sample holds some 580,000 clones, about 98% seen once. Source material: naive CD8+ T cells sorted from blood. These receptors all come from a man aged 25 to 45 in good health. Both conserved end residues are trimmed from each CDR3. The D gene is left open where the match is weak.

d_call	v_call	cdr3_length	j_call	cdr3_aa
-	TRBV9	15	TRBJ1-2	ASSVGEHRAPAHGYT
TRBD1	TRBV10-3	13	TRBJ2-1	AISVGDSPYNEQF
TRBD2	TRBV7-2	13	TRBJ2-1	ASSLDLGEGSEQF
TRBD2	TRBV7-2	12	TRBJ2-7	ASTPIFREGLQY
TRBD1	TRBV11-2	13	TRBJ2-2	ASSPWQGAAGELF
-	TRBV29-1	12	TRBJ2-5	SVVFVGLQETQY
-	TRBV7-3	13	TRBJ2-1	ASSFGHTTYNEQF
-	TRBV20-1	8	TRBJ2-7	SATGGEQY
TRBD1	TRBV5-5	13	TRBJ2-7	ASSADRGGPYEQY
-	TRBV4-2	13	TRBJ2-2	ASSQERGSTGELF
-	TRBV7-2	12	TRBJ2-7	ASSSGLSIYEQY
-	TRBV6-6	11	TRBJ2-7	ASSYSRSYEQY
TRBD2	TRBV7-7	14	TRBJ2-7	ASSSPLAGPPYEQY
-	TRBV7-9	15	TRBJ2-1	ASSFSFGGVSGNEQF
-	TRBV5-1	13	TRBJ2-3	ASSLVVSGTDTQY
-	TRBV18	11	TRBJ2-5	ASSPGGRETQY
-	TRBV29-1	9	TRBJ2-1	SVGAGSEQF
-	TRBV7-2	15	TRBJ2-1	ASSLTSRWERYNEQF
-	TRBV27	12	TRBJ2-7	ASSIGVESYEQY
-	TRBV4-1	11	TRBJ1-1	ASSQGDEREAF
-	TRBV28	12	TRBJ2-3	ASRFEGPADTQY
-	TRBV28	12	TRBJ1-4	ASSFRDGDEKLF